This TCR beta chain was identified in a study of shared clonotypes between healthy human individuals. Study-wide background: Researchers assigned three CD4 naive, three CD4 memory, two CD8 naive and one CD8 memory plate to each donor. Whole-study results and caveats: Inspection by rarefaction showed sorted-subset sequencing to be incomplete despite large depth. In general, naive subsets displayed greater estimated richness than memory subsets did. How much donors shared clonotypes was expected to be affected by sequencing depth.

In regard to this clone: Its cognate antigen is unknown.

Produced via immunoSEQ multiplex PCR; TCRdb's table is partial and in-frame only. The top ten clones hold about 0.52% of a sample with roughly 1 million clones, around 82% of them seen once. CDR1 SGHKS and CDR2 YYEKEE come from the germline V gene (reference sequence). The CDR3 has 14 amino acids. V trimming: 4 bases; J trimming: 5 bases; junction bases outside the gene matches: 3. The TCR comes from a man aged 18-30 years in good health. Some clones in this sample may be carry-over from other donors' samples. This chain uses TRBV5-5 with TRBJ1-4; 9 bases match TRBD1. Sequenced sample: memory CD4+ T cells from PBMCs. Sample subset: CD45RA-negative fraction. The CDR3 protein is CASSMTGGNEKLFF. The CDR3 DNA follows: TGTGCCAGCAGCATGACAGGGGGAAATGAAAAACTGTTTTTT.